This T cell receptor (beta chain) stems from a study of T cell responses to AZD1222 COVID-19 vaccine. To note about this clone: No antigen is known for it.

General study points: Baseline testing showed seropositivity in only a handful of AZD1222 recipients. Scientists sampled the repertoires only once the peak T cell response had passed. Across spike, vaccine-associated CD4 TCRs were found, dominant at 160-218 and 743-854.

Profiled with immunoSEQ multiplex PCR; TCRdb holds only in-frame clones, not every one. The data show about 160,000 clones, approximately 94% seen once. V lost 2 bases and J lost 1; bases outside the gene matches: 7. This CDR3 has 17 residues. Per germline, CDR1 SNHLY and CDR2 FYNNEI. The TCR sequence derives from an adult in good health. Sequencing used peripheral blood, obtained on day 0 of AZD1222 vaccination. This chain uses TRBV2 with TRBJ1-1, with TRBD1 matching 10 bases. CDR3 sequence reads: CASSEPWTGGSNTEAFF. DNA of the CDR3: TGTGCCAGCAGTGAACCCTGGACAGGGGGTTCGAACACTGAAGCTTTCTTT.